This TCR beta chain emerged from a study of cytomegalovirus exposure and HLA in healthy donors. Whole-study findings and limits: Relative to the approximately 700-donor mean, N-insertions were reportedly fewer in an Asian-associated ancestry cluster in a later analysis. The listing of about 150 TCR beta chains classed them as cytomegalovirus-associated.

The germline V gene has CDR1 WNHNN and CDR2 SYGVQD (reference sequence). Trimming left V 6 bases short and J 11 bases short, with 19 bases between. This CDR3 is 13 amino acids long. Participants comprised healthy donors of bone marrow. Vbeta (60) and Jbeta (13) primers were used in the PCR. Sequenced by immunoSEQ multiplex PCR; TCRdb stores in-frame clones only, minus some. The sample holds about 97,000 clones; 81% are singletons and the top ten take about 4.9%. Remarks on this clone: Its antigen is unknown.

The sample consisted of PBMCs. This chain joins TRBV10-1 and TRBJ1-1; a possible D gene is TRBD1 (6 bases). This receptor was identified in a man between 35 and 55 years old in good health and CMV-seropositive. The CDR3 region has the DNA TGCGCCAGCAGGGCCCCCGGGGGGCTTGTGGCTTTCTTT. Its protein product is CASRAPGGLVAFF.